This T cell receptor (beta chain) was identified during a study of PD-L1 blockade in urothelial cancer. For the study at large: Prior chemotherapy ranged from 0 to 3 regimens per patient. At 6 weeks and at 3 weeks (second dose) after treatment start, blood was analyzed.

This clone was counted once. Into every PCR, synthetic TCR analog templates were spiked. The data were produced by immunoSEQ multiplex PCR, yet TCRdb's version contains in-frame clones alone and is incomplete. The sample lists 84,000 or so clones, approximately 87% occurring once. Germline V CDR1 and CDR2: KGHSY, FQNENV. After removal of 4 bases from V and 2 bases from J, the junction contained 4 bases not matched to a gene. There are 14 residues in the CDR3. Noted time point: pretreatment peripheral blood. The receptor comes from a man in his sixties with urothelial cancer. Sequencing used PBMCs, obtained around atezolizumab (anti-PD-L1) treatment. This chain connects TRBV16 to TRBJ2-7; 8 bases map to TRBD1. CDR3: CASSRRTGTYEQYF. CDR3 bases: TGTGCCAGCAGCCGCCGGACAGGGACCTACGAGCAGTACTTC.